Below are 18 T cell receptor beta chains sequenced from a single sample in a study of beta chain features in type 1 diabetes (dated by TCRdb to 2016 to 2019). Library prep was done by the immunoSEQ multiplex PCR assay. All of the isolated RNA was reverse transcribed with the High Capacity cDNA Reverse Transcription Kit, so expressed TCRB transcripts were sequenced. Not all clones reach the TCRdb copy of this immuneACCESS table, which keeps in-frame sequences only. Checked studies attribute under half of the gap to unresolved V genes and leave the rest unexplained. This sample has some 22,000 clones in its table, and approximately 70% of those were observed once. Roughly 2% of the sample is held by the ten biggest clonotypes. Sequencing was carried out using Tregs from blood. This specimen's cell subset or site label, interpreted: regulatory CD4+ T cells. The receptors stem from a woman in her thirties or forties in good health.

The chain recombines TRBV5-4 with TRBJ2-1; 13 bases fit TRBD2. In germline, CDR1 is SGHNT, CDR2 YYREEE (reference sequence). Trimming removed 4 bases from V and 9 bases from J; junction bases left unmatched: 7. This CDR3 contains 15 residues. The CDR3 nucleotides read TGTGCCAGCAGCGCACTAGCGGGGGGGCCGGGTGAGCAGTTCTTC. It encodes CASSALAGGPGEQFF.

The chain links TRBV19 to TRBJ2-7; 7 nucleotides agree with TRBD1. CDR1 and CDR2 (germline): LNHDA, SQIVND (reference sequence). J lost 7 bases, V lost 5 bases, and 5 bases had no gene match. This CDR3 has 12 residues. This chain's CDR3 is CASSETGKEQYF. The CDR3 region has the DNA TGTGCCAGTAGTGAGACAGGGAAGGAGCAGTACTTC.

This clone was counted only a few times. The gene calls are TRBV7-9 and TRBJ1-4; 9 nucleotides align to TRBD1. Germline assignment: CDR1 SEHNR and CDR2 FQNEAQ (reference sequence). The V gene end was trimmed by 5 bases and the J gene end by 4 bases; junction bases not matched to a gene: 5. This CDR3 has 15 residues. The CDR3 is CASSPPGQGNEKLFF. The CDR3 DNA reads TGTGCCAGCAGCCCGCCGGGACAGGGTAATGAAAAACTGTTTTTT.

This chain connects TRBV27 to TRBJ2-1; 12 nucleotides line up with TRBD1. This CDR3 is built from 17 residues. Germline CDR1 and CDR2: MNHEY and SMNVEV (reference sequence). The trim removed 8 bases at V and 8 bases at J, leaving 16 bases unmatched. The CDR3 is CASFWDRDRGQDDEQFF. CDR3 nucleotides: TGTGCCAGCTTCTGGGATCGGGACAGGGGGCAGGACGATGAGCAGTTCTTC.

The CDR3 bases are TGTGCCAGCAGCGTGGTTTTATCCGGGACCCAGTACTTC. It encodes CASSVVLSGTQYF. The V and J genes are TRBV9 and TRBJ2-5, with D hard to call. The CDR3 totals 13 residues. V lost 2 bases and J 7 bases, leaving 12 bases between the germline ends. Germline-derived CDR1 and CDR2 are SGDLS and YYNGEE. Combining the CDR3 with reference TRBV9 and TRBJ2-5 gives the whole variable domain DSGVTQTPKHLITATGQRVTLRCSPRSGDLSVYWYQQSLDQGLQFLIQYYNGEERAKGNILERFSAQQFPDLHSELNLSSLELGDSALYFCASSVVLSGTQYFGPGTRLLVL.

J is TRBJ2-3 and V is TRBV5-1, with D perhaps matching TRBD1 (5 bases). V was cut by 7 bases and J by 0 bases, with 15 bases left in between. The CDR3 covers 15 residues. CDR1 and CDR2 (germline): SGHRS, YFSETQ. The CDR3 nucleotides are TGCGCCAGCTCAAGGGGTACACAAAGCACAGATACGCAGTATTTT. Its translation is CASSRGTQSTDTQYF.

The CDR3 here is CASSLDGDQPQHF. In DNA form, the CDR3 reads TGCGCCAGCAGCTTGGACGGAGATCAGCCCCAGCATTTT. The chain uses TRBV5-1 and TRBJ1-5; D uncertain. Trimming left V 0 bases short and J 5 bases short, with 6 bases between. In germline, CDR1 is SGHRS, CDR2 YFSETQ. The CDR3 is made up of 13 amino acids.

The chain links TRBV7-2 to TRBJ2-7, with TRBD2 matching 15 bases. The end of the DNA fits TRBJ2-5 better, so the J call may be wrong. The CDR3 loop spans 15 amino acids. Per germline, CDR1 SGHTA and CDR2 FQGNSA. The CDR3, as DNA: TGTGCCAGCAGCGTAGGGACTAGCGGGGGGGAGACCCAGTACTTC. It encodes CASSVGTSGGETQYF.

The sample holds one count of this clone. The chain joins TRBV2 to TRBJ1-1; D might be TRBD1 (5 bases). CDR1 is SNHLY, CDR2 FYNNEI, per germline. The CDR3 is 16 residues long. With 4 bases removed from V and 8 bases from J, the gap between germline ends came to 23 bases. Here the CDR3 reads CASSASVTGLIPEAFF. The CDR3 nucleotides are TGTGCCAGCAGTGCGAGTGTAACAGGTTTGATCCCGGAAGCTTTCTTT. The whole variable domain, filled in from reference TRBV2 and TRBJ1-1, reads EPEVTQTPSHQVTQMGQEVILRCVPISNHLYFYWYRQILGQKVEFLVSFYNNEISEKSEIFDDQFSVERPDGSNFTLKIRSTKLEDSAMYFCASSASVTGLIPEAFFGQGTRLTVV.

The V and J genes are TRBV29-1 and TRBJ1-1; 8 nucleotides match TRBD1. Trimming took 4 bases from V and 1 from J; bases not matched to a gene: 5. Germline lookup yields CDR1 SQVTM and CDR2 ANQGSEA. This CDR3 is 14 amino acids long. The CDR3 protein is CSVGHRGRNTEAFF. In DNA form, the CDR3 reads TGCAGCGTTGGACACAGGGGGAGGAACACTGAAGCTTTCTTT. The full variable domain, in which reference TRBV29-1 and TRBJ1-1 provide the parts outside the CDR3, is SAVISQKPSRDICQRGTSLTIQCQVDSQVTMMFWYRQQPGQSLTLIATANQGSEATYESGFVIDKFPISRPNLTFSTLTVSNMSPEDSSIYLCSVGHRGRNTEAFFGQGTRLTVV.

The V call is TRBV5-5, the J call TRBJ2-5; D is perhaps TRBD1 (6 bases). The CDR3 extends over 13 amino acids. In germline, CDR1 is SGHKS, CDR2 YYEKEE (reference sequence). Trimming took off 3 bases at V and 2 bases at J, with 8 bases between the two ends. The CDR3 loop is CASSSQGQETQYF. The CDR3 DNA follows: TGTGCCAGCAGCTCACAGGGACAAGAGACCCAGTACTTC.

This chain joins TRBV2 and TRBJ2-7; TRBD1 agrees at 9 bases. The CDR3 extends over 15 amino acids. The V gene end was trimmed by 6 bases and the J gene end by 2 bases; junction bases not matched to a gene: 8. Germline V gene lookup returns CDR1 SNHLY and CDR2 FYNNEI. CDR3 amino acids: CASRRPGQGTYEQYF. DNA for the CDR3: TGTGCCAGCAGGAGACCGGGACAGGGAACCTACGAGCAGTACTTC.

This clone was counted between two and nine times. The DNA of the CDR3 is TGTGCCAGCAGTTTTCTTGTCTCTGGAAACACCATATATTTT. Its translation is CASSFLVSGNTIYF. V usage is TRBV28 and J usage is TRBJ1-3; D gene uncertain. This CDR3 is 14 amino acids long. V lost 3 bases and J lost 0, with 6 bases in between. Per germline, CDR1 MDHEN and CDR2 SYDVKM.

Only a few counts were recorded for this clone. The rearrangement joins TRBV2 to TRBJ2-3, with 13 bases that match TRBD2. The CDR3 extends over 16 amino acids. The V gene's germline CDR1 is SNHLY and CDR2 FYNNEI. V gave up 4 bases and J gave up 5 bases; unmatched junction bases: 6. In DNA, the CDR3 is TGTGCCAGCAGTGTTCGACTAGCGGGGGGCCGAGATACGCAGTATTTT. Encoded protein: CASSVRLAGGRDTQYF. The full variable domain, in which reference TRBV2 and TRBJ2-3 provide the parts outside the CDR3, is EPEVTQTPSHQVTQMGQEVILRCVPISNHLYFYWYRQILGQKVEFLVSFYNNEISEKSEIFDDQFSVERPDGSNFTLKIRSTKLEDSAMYFCASSVRLAGGRDTQYFGPGTRLTVL.

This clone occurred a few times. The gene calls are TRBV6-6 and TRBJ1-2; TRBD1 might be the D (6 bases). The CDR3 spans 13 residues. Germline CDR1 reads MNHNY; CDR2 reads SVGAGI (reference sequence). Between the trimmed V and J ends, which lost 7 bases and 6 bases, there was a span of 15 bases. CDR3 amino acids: CASTLTGSDGYTF. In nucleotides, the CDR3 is TGTGCCAGCACCCTCACAGGGTCCGATGGCTACACCTTC.

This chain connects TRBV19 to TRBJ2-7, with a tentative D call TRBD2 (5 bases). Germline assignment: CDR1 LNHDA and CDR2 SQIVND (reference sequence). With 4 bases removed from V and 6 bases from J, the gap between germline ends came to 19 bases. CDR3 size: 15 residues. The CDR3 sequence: CASSTGRDGVREQYF. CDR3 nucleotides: TGTGCCAGTAGTACCGGCCGGGATGGGGTTCGCGAGCAGTACTTC.

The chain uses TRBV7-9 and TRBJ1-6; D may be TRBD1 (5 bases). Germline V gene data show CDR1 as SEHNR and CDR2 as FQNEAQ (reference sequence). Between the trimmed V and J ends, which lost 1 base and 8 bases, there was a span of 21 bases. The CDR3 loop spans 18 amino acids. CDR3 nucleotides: TGTGCCAGCAGCTTAGGGGGTCGAGGAAGACAGCTGGATTCACCCCTCCACTTT. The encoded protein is CASSLGGRGRQLDSPLHF.

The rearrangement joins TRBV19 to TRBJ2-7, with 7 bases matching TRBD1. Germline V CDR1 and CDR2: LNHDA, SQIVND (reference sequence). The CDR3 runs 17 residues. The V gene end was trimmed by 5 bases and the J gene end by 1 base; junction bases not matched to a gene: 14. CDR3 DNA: TGTGCCAGTAGTGCCCGACTTGGGACAGAGATATCCTACGAGCAGTACTTC. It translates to CASSARLGTEISYEQYF.